This T cell receptor (beta chain) was obtained from a study of PD-L1 blockade in urothelial cancer. Study overall: Patients had undergone 0 to 3 prior chemotherapy regimens.

The CDR3 loop spans 16 amino acids. Germline-derived CDR1 and CDR2 are LNHDA and SQIVND (reference sequence). V was trimmed by 0 bases and J by 1 base, leaving 11 bases between them. The count of this clone is one. Added to each PCR by spiking were synthetic TCR analog templates. Profiling relied on immunoSEQ multiplex PCR, and the TCRdb table lists in-frame clones only, not all of them. The sample consists of approximately 91,000 clones, around 78% of them appearing once. Time point: peripheral blood 6 weeks after treatment start. This chain links TRBV19 with TRBJ2-3; D uncertain. The material sequenced was PBMCs, taken around atezolizumab (anti-PD-L1) treatment. This TCR came from a man between 65 and 79 years old with urothelial cancer. The chain's CDR3 is CASSIEIQARTDTQYF. CDR3 DNA: TGTGCCAGTAGTATAGAGATCCAGGCGCGCACAGATACGCAGTATTTT.